The 29 T cell receptor beta chains given below trace back to one sample, sequenced in a study of cytomegalovirus exposure and HLA in healthy donors. PCR employed 60 Vbeta and 13 Jbeta primers. TCRdb's table, derived via immunoSEQ multiplex PCR, lists solely in-frame clones and lacks some. The profile shows around 140,000 clones, around 78% of them singletons. Sequencing was performed on PBMCs. These receptors were obtained from a woman aged 18-29 years in good health and CMV-seronegative.

The gene calls are TRBV11-2 and TRBJ2-1, with TRBD2 matching 8 bases. The CDR3 runs to 14 residues. CDR1 is SGHAT, CDR2 FQNNGV, per germline. The J segment lost 0 bases and the V segment lost 5 bases, leaving 0 bases of the junction unmatched. The CDR3 reads CASSGTSSYNEQFF. The DNA of the CDR3 is TGTGCCAGCAGCGGGACTAGCTCCTACAATGAGCAGTTCTTC.

The gene calls are TRBV28 and TRBJ1-5; D call uncertain. Trimming cost V 1 base and J 5 bases, with 9 bases left between them. Germline CDR1 is MDHEN and CDR2 is SYDVKM. This CDR3 region has 14 residues. As DNA, the CDR3 is TGTGCCAGCAGTTTATCGGGGTATCATCAGCCCCAGCATTTT. Protein product: CASSLSGYHQPQHF. The whole variable domain, filled in from reference TRBV28 and TRBJ1-5, reads DVKVTQSSRYLVKRTGEKVFLECVQDMDHENMFWYRQDPGLGLRLIYFSYDVKMKEKGDIPEGYSVSREKKERFSLILESASTNQTSMYLCASSLSGYHQPQHFGDGTRLSIL.

The chain links TRBV11-3 to TRBJ2-1, with 13 bases lining up with TRBD2. The CDR3 consists of 17 residues. The V segment lost 1 base and the J segment 9 bases; nucleotides outside the gene matches: 9. The V gene's germline CDR1 is SGHNT and CDR2 YENEEA. In nucleotides, the CDR3 is TGTGCCAGCAGCTTAGGGACTAGCGGGGGCGTCCATGGTGAGCAGTTCTTC. Its protein product is CASSLGTSGGVHGEQFF.

The genes are TRBV4-3 and TRBJ2-1, with a possible D match to TRBD2 (5 bases). CDR1 and CDR2 from the germline V gene are LGHNA and YSLEER. Trimming shortened V by 3 bases and J by 0 bases, and 9 bases separated the two germline ends. The CDR3 sequence is 15 residues long. CDR3 sequence reads: CASSQDWDSYNEQFF. The DNA of the CDR3 is TGCGCCAGCAGCCAGGACTGGGACTCCTACAATGAGCAGTTCTTC.

V usage is TRBV19 and J usage is TRBJ2-5; D is possibly TRBD1 (5 bases). Germline assignment: CDR1 LNHDA and CDR2 SQIVND (reference sequence). The V and J ends lost 8 bases and 5 bases respectively, with 9 bases between them. The CDR3 length is 11 residues. CDR3 DNA sequence: TGTGCCAGTCAGGGCCGGGAGACCCAGTACTTC. Protein: CASQGRETQYF.

The V and J genes are TRBV7-2 and TRBJ2-3; TRBD2 matches 10 bases. In germline, CDR1 is SGHTA, CDR2 FQGNSA. The junction had 7 bases not matched to a gene; V was cut back by 6 bases and J by 4 bases. The CDR3 length is 15 residues. Here the CDR3 reads CASRVPSGSSDTQYF. In DNA form, the CDR3 reads TGTGCCAGCAGAGTCCCTAGCGGGAGTTCAGATACGCAGTATTTT. The full variable domain, in which reference TRBV7-2 and TRBJ2-3 provide the parts outside the CDR3, is GAGVSQSPSNKVTEKGKDVELRCDPISGHTALYWYRQSLGQGLEFLIYFQGNSAPDKSGLPSDRFSAERTGGSVSTLTIQRTQQEDSAVYLCASRVPSGSSDTQYFGPGTRLTVL.

To note about this clone: Other DNA sequences in the sample encode the same CDR3. The V and J genes are TRBV5-4 and TRBJ2-2; 8 nucleotides line up with TRBD1. Germline V gene data show CDR1 as SGHNT and CDR2 as YYREEE (reference sequence). J was trimmed by 3 bases and V by 2 bases; bases with no gene match: 3. This CDR3 is built from 15 residues. The CDR3 DNA reads as TGTGCCAGCAGCTTAGGACAGGGAGACACCGGGGAGCTGTTTTTT. As protein: CASSLGQGDTGELFF.

The gene calls are TRBV5-1 and TRBJ1-1; 7 bases agree with TRBD1. This CDR3 has 14 amino acids. From germline, CDR1 is SGHRS and CDR2 YFSETQ. After removal of 7 bases from V and 0 bases from J, the junction contained 6 bases not matched to a gene. The CDR3 loop is CASFRDSMNTEAFF. The CDR3 bases are TGCGCCAGCTTCAGGGACAGCATGAACACTGAAGCTTTCTTT.

This clone showed up just a few times. V and J are TRBV6-6 and TRBJ2-4, with D possibly TRBD2 on 6 matching bases. V lost 4 bases to trimming and J lost 2 bases, with 6 bases between them. From germline, CDR1 is MNHNY and CDR2 SVGAGI (reference sequence). The CDR3 consists of 13 residues. CDR3 sequence: CASSWDSKNIQYF. CDR3 nucleotide sequence: TGTGCCAGCAGTTGGGACTCCAAAAACATTCAGTACTTC.

A single count supports this clone. This chain joins TRBV19 and TRBJ1-4; 9 positions agree with TRBD1. The germline V gene has CDR1 LNHDA and CDR2 SQIVND (reference sequence). The CDR3 spans 13 residues. Trimming cost V 8 bases and J 7 bases; bases outside gene matches: 5. CDR3 DNA: TGTGCCAGTTTAGACAGGGGGGTTGAAAAACTGTTTTTT. Protein sequence: CASLDRGVEKLFF.

V usage is TRBV19 and J usage is TRBJ2-5; 7 positions match TRBD1. There are 15 residues in the CDR3. Germline values: CDR1 LNHDA, CDR2 SQIVND (reference sequence). J was trimmed by 2 bases and V by 3 bases; bases with no gene match: 6. CDR3 residues: CASSISDRAQETQYF. DNA of the CDR3: TGTGCCAGTAGTATTAGTGACAGGGCACAAGAGACCCAGTACTTC.

This chain connects TRBV7-9 to TRBJ2-7; TRBD2 agrees at 11 bases. Per the germline V gene, CDR1 is SEHNR and CDR2 is FQNEAQ (reference sequence). The CDR3 loop spans 15 amino acids. The trim removed 4 bases at V and 7 bases at J, leaving 9 bases unmatched. The CDR3 DNA follows: TGTGCCAGCAGCTGGGGTCTAGCGGGAGGAAGGGAGCAGTACGTC. This gives the protein CASSWGLAGGREQYV.

The chain is built from TRBV15 and TRBJ2-3, with D possibly being TRBD1 (6 bases). V was clipped by 1 base and J by 4 bases, with 18 bases between them. The CDR3 is 17 residues long. Germline lookup yields CDR1 LNHNV and CDR2 YYDKDF (reference sequence). The CDR3 here is CATSRGGTLFSPDTQYF. The CDR3 DNA is TGTGCCACCAGCAGAGGGGGGACACTTTTCTCCCCAGATACGCAGTATTTT.

The chain employs TRBV6-1 and TRBJ1-2; TRBD1 matches at 8 bases. Per the germline V gene, CDR1 is MNHNS and CDR2 is SASEGT. V was pared by 2 bases and J by 2 bases, with 7 bases of the junction left unmatched. The CDR3 loop spans 16 amino acids. CDR3 sequence: CASSELWTGNNYGYTF. The CDR3 DNA reads as TGTGCCAGCAGTGAACTTTGGACAGGGAACAACTATGGCTACACCTTC.

This chain connects TRBV9 to TRBJ2-1; 7 positions agree with TRBD2. This CDR3 is 15 amino acids long. From germline, CDR1 is SGDLS and CDR2 YYNGEE. Trimming cost V 0 bases and J 4 bases; bases outside gene matches: 4. CDR3 protein: CASSVGLADYNEQFF. The DNA for the CDR3 is TGTGCCAGCAGCGTAGGTCTAGCGGATTACAATGAGCAGTTCTTC.

The genes are TRBV29-1 and TRBJ2-2; 8 positions agree with TRBD2. V was pared by 7 bases and J by 7 bases, with 11 bases of the junction left unmatched. Per germline, CDR1 SQVTM and CDR2 ANQGSEA. The CDR3 contains 14 residues. CDR3 nucleotide sequence: TGCAGCGGCATCGGGAGCGGGAGTATCGGGGAGCTGTTTTTT. Translating it yields CSGIGSGSIGELFF.

The V gene is TRBV7-9, the J gene TRBJ1-1; 8 nucleotides match TRBD1. Germline V gene data show CDR1 as SEHNR and CDR2 as FQNEAQ (reference sequence). The CDR3 consists of 13 residues. V was pared by 5 bases and J by 7 bases, with 6 bases of the junction left unmatched. The CDR3 DNA sequence: TGTGCCAGCAGCAGTGACAGGGGATTTGAAGCTTTCTTT. It codes for CASSSDRGFEAFF.

The chain combines TRBV11-2 with TRBJ2-3; the match to TRBD2 covers 11 bases. V was pared by 1 base and J by 0 bases, with 6 bases of the junction left unmatched. The CDR3 extends over 18 amino acids. Germline V gives CDR1 SGHAT, CDR2 FQNNGV. The CDR3 is CASSLVAGGPPSTDTQYF. The CDR3 coding sequence is TGTGCCAGCAGCTTAGTAGCGGGAGGGCCGCCTAGCACAGATACGCAGTATTTT. Full variable domain (outside the CDR3, taken from reference TRBV11-2 and TRBJ2-3): EAGVAQSPRYKIIEKRQSVAFWCNPISGHATLYWYQQILGQGPKLLIQFQNNGVVDDSQLPKDRFSAERLKGVDSTLKIQPAKLEDSAVYLCASSLVAGGPPSTDTQYFGPGTRLTVL.

The genes are TRBV6-5 and TRBJ1-1, with D perhaps matching TRBD1 (5 bases). The CDR3 totals 14 residues. The ends were cut back, 2 bases at V and 8 bases at J, with 15 bases in the middle. Germline-derived CDR1 and CDR2 are MNHEY and SVGAGI. The CDR3 DNA is TGTGCCAGCAGTTACAACGGACGGACACCCGAAGCTTTCTTT. Translated: CASSYNGRTPEAFF.

In the case of this clone: The same CDR3 can be traced to other DNA sequences in this sample. The chain employs TRBV5-4 and TRBJ1-1; D not certain. Germline CDR1 SGHNT, CDR2 YYREEE (reference sequence). Trimming removed 2 bases at V and 1 base at J, with 12 bases between. The CDR3 loop spans 15 amino acids. CDR3 region: CASSLKREKNTEAFF. The CDR3 bases are TGTGCCAGCAGCTTAAAAAGAGAAAAGAACACTGAAGCTTTCTTT.

The chain joins TRBV7-6 to TRBJ2-7, with 8 nucleotides matching TRBD2. Germline values: CDR1 SGHVS, CDR2 FNYEAQ. The CDR3 covers 16 residues. Trimming took 0 bases from V and 2 from J; bases not matched to a gene: 6. The CDR3 bases are TGTGCCAGCAGCTTAGCTATAGCGGGGTCGGCCTACGAGCAGTACTTC. Its translation: CASSLAIAGSAYEQYF.

This chain joins TRBV7-8 and TRBJ2-3; 7 bases align to TRBD2. This CDR3 region has 13 residues. V shed 10 bases, J shed 4 bases, and the junction held 8 bases outside the gene matches. Germline CDR1 reads SGHVS; CDR2 reads FQNEAQ. CDR3 bases: TGTGCCACCTCGGGGGGTGGTGCAGATACGCAGTATTTT. Its protein is CATSGGGADTQYF.

The chain is built from TRBV19 and TRBJ2-2; D possibly corresponds to TRBD2 (5 bases). CDR1 is LNHDA, CDR2 SQIVND, per germline (reference sequence). The CDR3 has 15 residues. The germline V and J ends were trimmed by 4 bases and 2 bases, with 11 bases remaining between them. CDR3 in DNA: TGTGCCAGTAGTAAGAGGGCAATCAACACCGGGGAGCTGTTTTTT. As protein: CASSKRAINTGELFF.

The V gene is TRBV6-6, the J gene TRBJ2-2; TRBD1 aligns across 7 bases. The CDR3 loop spans 14 amino acids. The germline CDR1 and CDR2 sequences are MNHNY and SVGAGI (reference sequence). V lost 6 bases, J lost 4 bases, and 5 bases stayed unmatched. CDR3 sequence reads: CASSQQGTTGELFF. The CDR3 nucleotides read TGTGCCAGCAGCCAACAGGGGACCACCGGGGAGCTGTTTTTT.

The V gene is TRBV4-3, the J gene TRBJ1-1, with TRBD1 matching over 8 bases. This CDR3 contains 15 residues. Germline V gene lookup returns CDR1 LGHNA and CDR2 YSLEER. V lost 2 bases and J lost 5; bases outside the gene matches: 7. CDR3 protein: CASSQFQGAGTEAFF. CDR3 nucleotide sequence: TGCGCCAGCAGCCAATTTCAGGGGGCCGGGACTGAAGCTTTCTTT.

The rearrangement links TRBV27 to TRBJ2-4; possible D gene TRBD2, 6 bases. The CDR3 extends over 15 amino acids. V was shortened by 5 bases and J by 0 bases, with 11 bases between the two germline ends. Germline assignment: CDR1 MNHEY and CDR2 SMNVEV (reference sequence). The CDR3 spells CASSTSLLAKNIQYF. DNA for the CDR3: TGTGCCAGCAGTACTAGCCTTCTAGCCAAAAACATTCAGTACTTC.

This chain uses TRBV7-2 with TRBJ1-5, with D hard to call. The CDR3 runs 14 residues. Germline values: CDR1 SGHTA, CDR2 FQGNSA. Trimming pared 6 bases from V and 0 bases from J, leaving 9 bases between. CDR3 loop: CASRSDISNQPQHF. The DNA of the CDR3 is TGTGCCAGCAGATCCGACATTAGCAATCAGCCCCAGCATTTT. Drawing the rest from reference TRBV7-2 and TRBJ1-5, the complete variable domain is GAGVSQSPSNKVTEKGKDVELRCDPISGHTALYWYRQSLGQGLEFLIYFQGNSAPDKSGLPSDRFSAERTGGSVSTLTIQRTQQEDSAVYLCASRSDISNQPQHFGDGTRLSIL.

The CDR3 protein is CASSIGLERNSYNEQFF. As DNA, the CDR3 is TGTGCCAGTAGTATAGGGCTTGAGCGGAACTCCTACAATGAGCAGTTCTTC. The chain couples TRBV19 to TRBJ2-1; D might be TRBD2 (5 bases). Trimming left V 1 base short and J 0 bases short, with 13 bases between. This CDR3 has 17 amino acids. Germline V gene lookup returns CDR1 LNHDA and CDR2 SQIVND (reference sequence).

V is TRBV7-9 and J is TRBJ1-2, with a weak D call TRBD1 (5 bases). V was trimmed by 5 bases and J by 4 bases, leaving 11 bases between them. The CDR3 is 13 amino acids. The germline V gene has CDR1 SEHNR and CDR2 FQNEAQ (reference sequence). The CDR3 sequence is CASSPVGLYGYTF. In DNA form, the CDR3 reads TGTGCCAGCAGCCCAGTGGGGCTCTATGGCTACACCTTC.